This T cell receptor beta chain appears in the sequencing data of a study of blood T cell repertoires in COVID-19. Overall study context: COVID-19 samples collected from the United States, Italy and Spain covered acute and convalescent phases. T cells, B-cell-depleted T cells, or PBMCs provided the cDNA or gDNA that served as material.

The CDR3 covers 13 residues. Germline V CDR1 and CDR2: GTSNPN, SVGIG (reference sequence). Trimming cost V 4 bases and J 1 base, with 10 bases left between them. Source study methods: The assay estimated nucleated cells by amplifying reference gene primers. Repertoires were generated with immunoSEQ multiplex PCR, while TCRdb's copy carries only in-frame clones and drops some. The DNA gave D and trimming, while V, J and clone size come from that table. The sample contains some 270,000 clones, 89% of which appear only once. J is TRBJ1-1 and V is TRBV30; D may be TRBD1 (5 bases). Specimen: peripheral blood. The receptor was isolated from a middle-aged woman who had recovered from COVID-19. The CDR3 DNA follows: TGTGCCTGGACTGTGGGGGGGAACACTGAAGCTTTCTTT. This translates into CAWTVGGNTEAFF.